Shown below are 12 T cell receptor beta chains from a single sample sequenced in a study of patients and donors after allogeneic stem cell transplantation. TCRdb analysed the RT-PCR reads with MiXCR anew, one entry per CDR3 protein. Of around 160,000 distinct CDR3 sequences in the sample, approximately 30% were seen once. Specimen: blood, either unsorted or a sorted T cell fraction (not recorded which). These receptors were collected from a human donor who was either an allogeneic HSCT recipient or a stem cell or donor lymphocyte infusion donor (not recorded which). It is not recorded whose cells these are; they may come from a transplant donor.

J is TRBJ2-6 and V is TRBV12-3 or TRBV12-4; D unclear. The CDR3 covers 12 residues. The germline V and J ends were trimmed by 8 bases and 0 bases, with 2 bases remaining between them. Written as DNA, the CDR3 is TGTGCCAGCGACTCTGGGGCCAACGTCCTGACTTTC. As protein: CASDSGANVLTF.

This clonotype has just a few counts. This chain links TRBV12-3 or TRBV12-4 with TRBJ1-5; D is ambiguous. V gave up 2 bases and J gave up 1 base, with 3 bases separating them. This CDR3 is 13 amino acids long. The DNA of the CDR3 is TGTGCCAGCAGTTTAAAGAGCAATCAGCCCCAGCATTTT. It specifies CASSLKSNQPQHF.

This clonotype was detected a few times. V gene TRBV20-1 combines with J gene TRBJ1-1; perhaps TRBD1 as D (5 bases). CDR3 size: 13 residues. Per germline, CDR1 DFQATT and CDR2 SNEGSKA (reference sequence). V was shortened by 0 bases and J by 4 bases, with 9 bases between the two germline ends. CDR3: CSARDRVGTEAFF. The CDR3 bases are TGCAGTGCTAGAGACAGGGTTGGCACTGAAGCTTTCTTT.

The genes are TRBV7-3 and TRBJ2-1; D might be TRBD2 (6 bases). The CDR3 runs 14 residues. The germline V gene encodes CDR1 SGHTA and CDR2 FQGTGA. Trimming left V 3 bases short and J 8 bases short, with 14 bases between. This chain's CDR3 is CASSFLGPSDEQFF. For the CDR3, the DNA is TGTGCCAGCAGCTTCCTAGGCCCTAGCGATGAGCAGTTCTTC.

This CDR3 reads CASSRQGGFQKLFF. DNA of the CDR3: TGTGCCAGCAGCCGACAGGGTGGATTTCAAAAACTGTTTTTT. V is TRBV12-3 or TRBV12-4 and J is TRBJ1-4, with 7 positions matching TRBD1. The CDR3 is made up of 14 amino acids. The V gene end was trimmed by 6 bases and the J gene end by 9 bases; junction bases not matched to a gene: 10.

This clonotype was seen repeatedly, ten times or more. The gene calls are TRBV10-3 and TRBJ1-3, with D perhaps matching TRBD1 (6 bases). This CDR3 region has 15 residues. Germline CDR1 is ENHRY and CDR2 is SYGVKD. The germline V and J ends were trimmed by 10 bases and 0 bases, with 16 bases remaining between them. The CDR3 nucleotides are TGTGCCAGCGGCCGGGACACACGCTCTGGAAACACCATATATTTT. Protein: CASGRDTRSGNTIYF.

The chain couples TRBV28 to TRBJ1-1; 7 bases match TRBD1. Germline CDR1 MDHEN, CDR2 SYDVKM. The CDR3 runs 15 residues. Trimming at V came to 5 bases and at J to 3 bases, leaving 9 bases not matched to a gene. The CDR3 loop is CASSPDRPGDTEAFF. The CDR3 DNA sequence: TGTGCCAGCAGTCCGGACAGGCCGGGGGACACTGAAGCTTTCTTT.

V usage is TRBV18 and J usage is TRBJ1-6, with D tentatively TRBD1 (5 bases). Germline assignment: CDR1 KGHSH and CDR2 LQKENI. This CDR3 comprises 19 residues. V lost 6 bases, J lost 0 bases, and 21 bases lay in between. CDR3 nucleotide sequence: TGTGCCAGCTCGCCGAGAGCGCCAGGGCCCATCTCCTATAATTCACCCCTCCACTTT. Translating it yields CASSPRAPGPISYNSPLHF.

The chain has TRBV20-1 and TRBJ2-1; TRBD2 matches 7 bases. The CDR3 is 14 residues long. Trimming removed 6 bases from V and 0 bases from J; junction bases left unmatched: 5. Germline assignment: CDR1 DFQATT and CDR2 SNEGSKA (reference sequence). DNA for the CDR3: TGCAGTGCAACCCCTAGCGGCTCCTACAATGAGCAGTTCTTC. It yields the protein CSATPSGSYNEQFF.

This clonotype was detected a few times. The chain joins TRBV7-9 to TRBJ2-5, with 10 bases fitting TRBD2. The V and J ends lost 4 bases and 5 bases, in that order; junction bases with no gene match: 10. Germline CDR1 reads SEHNR; CDR2 reads FQNEAQ (reference sequence). The CDR3 totals 16 residues. The CDR3 protein is CASSSGSGRAWETQYF. The CDR3 DNA follows: TGTGCCAGCAGCTCCGGAAGCGGGAGGGCCTGGGAGACCCAGTACTTC.

This clonotype was seen a few times. The gene calls are TRBV27 and TRBJ2-7, with D perhaps TRBD2 (6 bases). The germline V gene has CDR1 MNHEY and CDR2 SMNVEV (reference sequence). The CDR3 has 14 amino acids. The V end was cut by 3 bases, the J end by 0 bases, with 9 bases between. As DNA, the CDR3 is TGTGCCAGCAGTTTGGGCGGGAACTCCTACGAGCAGTACTTC. It encodes CASSLGGNSYEQYF.

The V gene is TRBV2, the J gene TRBJ1-6; 7 nucleotides align to TRBD1. The CDR3 length is 14 residues. Germline-derived CDR1 and CDR2 are SNHLY and FYNNEI. V was clipped by 6 bases and J by 10 bases; unmatched bases: 9. The CDR3 spells CASRDTGAGSPLHF. The DNA of the CDR3 is TGTGCCAGCAGAGACACAGGGGCGGGATCACCCCTCCACTTT.